These T cell receptor beta chains were read from a single sample in a study of blood T cell repertoires in COVID-19. Only in-frame clones appear in the TCRdb table, and some are missing; sequencing was by immunoSEQ multiplex PCR. Of just over 150,000 clones in the sample, 70% to 85% are singletons; the top ten hold about 7.7%. Sequenced input: peripheral blood. The receptors stem from a woman in her thirties or forties with COVID-19, enrolled during active disease. CDR3s include the opening cysteine and the closing phenylalanine or tryptophan. Fields, in order: CDR3 protein, CDR3 DNA, J gene, D gene, clone size, V gene. D genes are given only for firm matches. Clone size is not always given. Where it is, it says once, few, many or a class for expanded clones.

CDR3: CASSLWGLRDEQFF; DNA: TGTGCCAGCAGCTTATGGGGGCTAAGGGATGAGCAGTTCTTC; J: TRBJ2-1; D: -; size: -; V: TRBV13
CDR3: CASSPLTSGRNTGELFF; DNA: TGTGCCAGCAGCCCACTAACTAGCGGGAGGAACACCGGGGAGCTGTTTTTT; J: TRBJ2-2; D: TRBD2; size: -; V: TRBV7-9
CDR3: CASSLREDTQYF; DNA: TGTGCCAGCAGTTTGAGGGAAGATACGCAGTATTTT; J: TRBJ2-3; D: -; size: few; V: TRBV12-3/TRBV12-4
CDR3: CATSDSRLVVGELFF; DNA: TGTGCCACCAGTGATTCTAGACTAGTCGTCGGGGAGCTGTTTTTT; J: TRBJ2-2; D: -; size: -; V: TRBV24-1
CDR3: CASSPRQGVLTDTQYF; DNA: TGCGCCAGCAGCCCAAGACAGGGGGTATTAACAGATACGCAGTATTTT; J: TRBJ2-3; D: TRBD1; size: -; V: TRBV5-1
CDR3: CASSPPVDRGNSPLHF; DNA: TGTGCCAGCAGCCCCCCGGTCGACAGGGGCAATTCACCCCTCCACTTT; J: TRBJ1-6; D: TRBD1; size: -; V: TRBV11-3
CDR3: CASSPDGQGLREQYF; DNA: TGTGCCAGCAGCCCAGACGGACAGGGCCTAAGAGAGCAGTACTTC; J: TRBJ2-7; D: TRBD1; size: -; V: TRBV9
CDR3: CASRRSGFGETQYF; DNA: TGTGCCAGCAGGAGAAGCGGGTTCGGGGAGACCCAGTACTTC; J: TRBJ2-5; D: -; size: few; V: TRBV6-5
CDR3: CASSQQDSNQPQHF; DNA: TGCGCCAGCAGCCAACAGGATAGCAATCAGCCCCAGCATTTT; J: TRBJ1-5; D: -; size: -; V: TRBV4-1
CDR3: CASSPIQGVSSEAFF; DNA: TGTGCCAGCAGCCCTATCCAGGGGGTCTCCTCTGAAGCTTTCTTT; J: TRBJ1-1; D: TRBD1; size: -; V: TRBV5-6